This section outlines one TCR beta chain sequence together with its context. Looked up from germline, CDR1 is LGHDT and CDR2 is YNNKEL (reference sequence). This CDR3 has 14 amino acids. Trimming removed 0 bases from V and 14 bases from J, with 18 bases in between. The record originates from a study of molecular identifiers for immune sequencing clone quantification. Preparation methods for the bulk TCR libraries were those previously described, with listed TCR primers. TCRdb reanalysed the PCR reads using MiXCR and keeps one entry per CDR3 protein. The sample consists of roughly 300,000 distinct CDR3 sequences, about 22% of them appearing once.

The sample taken for sequencing was naive CD8+ T cells from blood, with Jurkat cell RNA spiked in. Noted subset: FACS-sorted CD8+CD4-CCR7+CD45RA+ naive T cells. This sequence originates from a human donor in good health. Some libraries in this study had Jurkat cell RNA spiked in. J is TRBJ2-3 and V is TRBV3-1; D gene ambiguous. The CDR3 DNA sequence: TGTGCCAGCAGCCAAGATCGGCACAACGATCCGGTGTATTTT. Residues: CASSQDRHNDPVYF.